A single sample is the source of the 9 T cell receptor beta chains below, sequenced in a study of tumor-infiltrating lymphocytes in primary liver carcinoma. Investigators took RNA and DNA out together from 20-30 mg of unsorted bulk tissue. Production of TCR beta cDNA used roughly 500 ng total RNA together with a constant-region primer. Libraries of TCR beta came from three nested multiplex PCR rounds with slightly modified ARM-PCR. In the first two PCR rounds, TRBV1-TRBV30 forward primers were paired with a C-beta reverse primer, and each round lasted around 10 cycles. Each CDR3 protein is one row after TCRdb ran MiXCR on the multiplex PCR reads. The repertoire holds about 64,000 distinct CDR3 sequences, with about three quarters as singletons. The sample was liver tumor tissue from sampling region 4. Indicated subset: tumor region T4, right-lateral pole. Every receptor here comes from a man aged 35 to 55 with primary liver carcinoma and hepatitis B virus infection.

About this clonotype itself: One junction end disagrees with the germline gene, perhaps due to a read error. The chain is built from TRBV11-2 and TRBJ1-1; no definite D call. CDR1 SGHAT and CDR2 FQNNGV come from the germline V gene. CDR3 length: 13 residues. CDR3 DNA sequence: TGTGCTAGCAGCTCAGGCCTGAACACTGAAGCTTTCTTT. Its protein is CASSSGLNTEAFF.

About this clonotype: A much bigger clone sits one base away, suggesting this may be a read error. The chain links TRBV5-1 to TRBJ2-1; D is uncertain. Per germline, CDR1 SGHRS and CDR2 YFSETQ. V was clipped by 1 base and J by 0 bases, with 11 bases between them. CDR3 length: 16 amino acids. DNA of the CDR3: TGCGCCAGCAGCTTGTTGGTGGGAAGCTCCTACAATGAGCAGTTCTTC. It specifies CASSLLVGSSYNEQFF.

For this clonotype: This could be a read error, since a much larger clone is one nucleotide away. This chain links TRBV5-1 with TRBJ2-2, with 7 bases identical to TRBD2. The CDR3 extends over 16 amino acids. The germline CDR1 and CDR2 sequences are SGHRS and YFSETQ. The CDR3 coding sequence is TGCGTCAGTAGAACTAGCGCACCACCGAACACCGGGGAGCTGTTTTTT. It encodes CVSRTSAPPNTGELFF.

This chain uses TRBV19 with TRBJ2-5, with D perhaps TRBD1 (7 bases). Germline CDR1 LNHDA, CDR2 SQIVND (reference sequence). Trimming took off 3 bases at V and 10 bases at J, with 21 bases between the two ends. This CDR3 has 15 amino acids. CDR3 sequence: CASSIVASGQEGQYF. The CDR3 DNA reads as TGTGCCAGTAGTATCGTCGCTAGTGGACAGGAGGGCCAGTACTTC. Drawing the rest from reference TRBV19 and TRBJ2-5, the complete variable domain is DGGITQSPKYLFRKEGQNVTLSCEQNLNHDAMYWYRQDPGQGLRLIYYSQIVNDFQKGDIAEGYSVSREKKESFPLTVTSAQKNPTAFYLCASSIVASGQEGQYFGPGTRLLVL.

The chain has TRBV28 and TRBJ2-4; D is perhaps TRBD1 (5 bases). V was cut by 5 bases and J by 1 base, with 9 bases left in between. Germline loops: CDR1 MDHEN, CDR2 SYDVKM. The CDR3 runs to 14 residues. CDR3 residues: CASSGAAAKNIQYF. CDR3 nucleotide sequence: TGTGCCAGCAGTGGGGCGGCGGCCAAAAACATTCAGTACTTC.

The chain uses TRBV12-3 or TRBV12-4 and TRBJ2-1; a possible D gene is TRBD2 (5 bases). The CDR3 has 14 residues. V lost 6 bases and J 9 bases, leaving 18 bases between the germline ends. The CDR3 sequence is CASSLFVGSGEQFF. CDR3 in DNA: TGTGCCAGCAGCTTATTCGTTGGGAGCGGTGAGCAGTTCTTC.

This clonotype was seen just once. The V gene is TRBV29-1, the J gene TRBJ1-2, with D tentatively TRBD1 (5 bases). Trimming took 6 bases from V and 6 from J, leaving 20 bases between them. Germline values: CDR1 SQVTM, CDR2 ANQGSEA. The CDR3 is made up of 14 amino acids. The CDR3 DNA reads as TGCAGCGTGTGTGACCCGGGCCAGGACAATGGCTACACCTTC. It specifies CSVCDPGQDNGYTF.

Note on this clonotype: As the CDR3 is not closed by the conserved phenylalanine or tryptophan, this likely results from a read error. This rearrangement joins TRBV25-1 to TRBJ1-4; D not certain. V was cut by 3 bases and J by 0 bases, with 20 bases left in between. The CDR3 has 19 amino acids. Germline V gives CDR1 MGHDK, CDR2 SYGVNS. The CDR3 DNA sequence: TGTGCCAGCAGTGAGGAGGTGGCGGAGGTACTTGCAACTAATGAAAAACTGTTTCTT. Encoded protein: CASSEEVAEVLATNEKLFL.

This clonotype was observed at least ten times. V and J are TRBV11-2 and TRBJ1-2, with D possibly matching TRBD1 (6 bases). Trimming took off 2 bases at V and 4 bases at J, with 11 bases between the two ends. The CDR3 is made up of 14 amino acids. Germline V gene lookup returns CDR1 SGHAT and CDR2 FQNNGV. The CDR3 spells CASSLIVQGYGYTF. The CDR3 bases are TGTGCCAGCAGCTTAATCGTACAGGGCTATGGCTACACCTTC.